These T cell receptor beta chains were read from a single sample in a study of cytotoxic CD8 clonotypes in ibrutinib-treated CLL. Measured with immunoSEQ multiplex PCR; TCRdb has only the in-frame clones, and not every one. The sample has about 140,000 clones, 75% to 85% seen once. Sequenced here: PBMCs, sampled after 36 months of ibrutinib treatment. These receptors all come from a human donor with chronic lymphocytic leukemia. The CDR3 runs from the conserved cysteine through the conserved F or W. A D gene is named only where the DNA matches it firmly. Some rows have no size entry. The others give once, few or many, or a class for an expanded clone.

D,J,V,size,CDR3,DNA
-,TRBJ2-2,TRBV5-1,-,CASSFGGAKYTGELFF,TGCGCCAGCAGCTTCGGAGGGGCGAAATACACCGGGGAGCTGTTTTTT
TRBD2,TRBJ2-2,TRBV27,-,CASTPSGGYNLAGELFF,TGTGCCAGCACCCCTAGCGGGGGATATAATTTGGCCGGGGAGCTGTTTTTT
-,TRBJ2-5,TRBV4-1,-,CASSQDGGLRFGETQYF,TGCGCCAGCAGCCAAGATGGGGGGTTGAGATTCGGAGAGACCCAGTACTTC
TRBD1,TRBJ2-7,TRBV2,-,CASRSLGQGAYEQYF,TGTGCCAGCAGATCGCTGGGACAGGGGGCCTACGAGCAGTACTTC
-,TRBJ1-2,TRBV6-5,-,CASSYSGRRGNYGYTF,TGTGCCAGCAGTTACTCGGGGCGCAGGGGTAACTATGGCTACACCTTC
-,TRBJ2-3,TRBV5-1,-,CASRGGGPFSTDTPQYF,TGCGCCAGCAGAGGAGGGGGGCCCTTTTCCACCGATACTCCGCAGTATTTT
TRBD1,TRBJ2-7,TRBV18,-,CASSPTRGQLYEQYF,TGTGCCAGCTCACCAACACGGGGACAGTTGTACGAGCAGTACTTC
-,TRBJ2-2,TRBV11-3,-,CASSLFGGSGELFF,TGTGCCAGCAGCTTGTTCGGGGGTTCCGGGGAGCTGTTTTTT
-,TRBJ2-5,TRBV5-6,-,CASSLAPETQYF,TGTGCCAGCAGCTTGGCCCCGGAGACCCAGTACTTC
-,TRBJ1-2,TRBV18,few,CASSPSANYGYTF,TGTGCCAGCTCACCAAGCGCTAACTATGGCTACACCTTC
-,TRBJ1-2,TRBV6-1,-,CASMPLGTVSGYTF,TGTGCCAGCATGCCCCTTGGGACTGTCTCTGGCTACACCTTC
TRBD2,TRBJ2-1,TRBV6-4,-,CASTRSRTGGEQFF,TGTGCCAGCACCCGGAGTCGGACGGGGGGTGAGCAGTTCTTC
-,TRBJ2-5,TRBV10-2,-,CASKAETQYF,TGCGCCAGCAAAGCGGAGACCCAGTACTTC
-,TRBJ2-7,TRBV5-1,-,CASSLVEYEQYF,TGCGCCAGCAGCTTGGTAGAGTACGAGCAGTACTTC
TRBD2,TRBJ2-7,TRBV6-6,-,CASSFTSGSHEQYF,TGTGCCAGCAGTTTTACTAGCGGGAGCCACGAGCAGTACTTC
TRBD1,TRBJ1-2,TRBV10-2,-,CASSEKTGEYGYTF,TGCGCCAGCAGTGAGAAAACAGGGGAATATGGCTACACCTTC
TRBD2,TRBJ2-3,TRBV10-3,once,CAISEGPTSGGLADTQYF,TGTGCCATCAGTGAGGGCCCTACATCGGGGGGGCTGGCAGATACGCAGTATTTT
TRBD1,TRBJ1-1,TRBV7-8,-,CASSLPEGAGTEAFF,TGTGCCAGCAGCTTACCGGAGGGGGCGGGCACTGAAGCTTTCTTT
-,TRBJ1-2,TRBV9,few,CASSASGANRGYTF,TGTGCCAGCAGCGCCTCCGGGGCAAACAGGGGCTACACCTTC
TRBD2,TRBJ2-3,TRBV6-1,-,CASSAPVAGGTDTQYF,TGTGCCAGCAGTGCCCCCGTAGCGGGGGGCACAGATACGCAGTATTTT
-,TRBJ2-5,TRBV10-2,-,CASSAGPGTRETQYF,TGCGCCAGCAGCGCGGGCCCGGGAACCCGAGAGACCCAGTACTTC
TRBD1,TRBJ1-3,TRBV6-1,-,CASSKTGASGNTIYF,TGTGCCAGCAGTAAAACAGGGGCCTCTGGAAACACCATATATTTT
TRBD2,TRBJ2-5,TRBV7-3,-,CASSFDGEGRRETQYF,TGTGCCAGCAGCTTCGACGGGGAGGGCCGACGGGAGACCCAGTACTTC
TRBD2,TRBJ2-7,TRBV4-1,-,CASSQDSPSGRDSSYEQYF,TGCGCCAGCAGCCAAGATTCCCCTAGCGGGAGGGACAGTTCCTACGAGCAGTACTTC
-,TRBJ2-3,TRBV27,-,CASSKEGRISVISGTDTQYF,TGTGCCAGCAGCAAAGAAGGACGGATCTCGGTTATTAGCGGCACAGATACGCAGTATTTT
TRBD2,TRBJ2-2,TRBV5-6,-,CASSRGTSGNTGELFF,TGTGCCAGCAGCCGAGGGACTAGCGGGAACACCGGGGAGCTGTTTTTT
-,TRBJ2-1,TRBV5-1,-,CASSPAGAVYNEQFF,TGCGCCAGCAGCCCGGCGGGGGCGGTCTACAATGAGCAGTTCTTC
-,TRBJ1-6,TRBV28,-,CASSPLLGINSPLHF,TGTGCCAGCAGTCCCCTCTTGGGGATTAATTCACCCCTCCACTTT
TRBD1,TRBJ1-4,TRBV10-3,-,CAIREGRNRDRGEKLFF,TGTGCCATCAGGGAGGGACGAAACCGGGACAGGGGTGAAAAACTGTTTTTT
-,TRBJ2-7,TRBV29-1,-,CSVEARPYEQYF,TGCAGCGTTGAGGCCAGGCCCTACGAGCAGTACTTC
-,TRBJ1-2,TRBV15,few,CATSRGRGQRGYTF,TGTGCCACCAGCAGAGGTCGGGGACAACGTGGCTACACCTTC
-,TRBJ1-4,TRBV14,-,CASSQEGVGEKLFF,TGTGCCAGCAGCCAAGAGGGAGTCGGCGAAAAACTGTTTTTT
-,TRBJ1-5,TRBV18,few,CASSLGESKPQHF,TGTGCCAGCTCACTTGGGGAATCTAAGCCCCAGCATTTT
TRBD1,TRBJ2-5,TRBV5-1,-,CASGRQGAETQYF,TGCGCCAGCGGCCGACAGGGGGCAGAGACCCAGTACTTC
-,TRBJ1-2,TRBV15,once,CATSRGIGTQGNRDGYTF,TGTGCCACCAGCAGAGGAATCGGAACGCAAGGTAATCGAGATGGCTACACCTTC
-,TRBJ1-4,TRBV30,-,CAWSVFRAGGEKLFF,TGTGCCTGGAGTGTATTCAGGGCCGGTGGGGAAAAACTGTTTTTT
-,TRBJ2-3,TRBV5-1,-,CASSFRIRGFTDTQYF,TGCGCCAGCAGCTTTCGCATTAGGGGTTTCACAGATACGCAGTATTTT
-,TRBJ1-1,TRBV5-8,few,CASSLAGLVNTEAFF,TGTGCCAGCAGCTTGGCCGGGCTAGTGAACACTGAAGCTTTCTTT
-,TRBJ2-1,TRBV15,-,CATSPRWDTNEQFF,TGTGCCACCAGCCCCCGATGGGACACAAATGAGCAGTTCTTC
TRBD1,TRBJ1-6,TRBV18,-,CASSHRQGWNYNSPLHF,TGTGCCAGCTCACATAGACAGGGGTGGAACTATAATTCACCCCTCCACTTT
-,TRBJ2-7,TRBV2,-,CASSEPYGGDPNKRHF,TGTGCCAGCAGCGAACCCTACGGCGGGGACCCTAACAAACGGCACTTC
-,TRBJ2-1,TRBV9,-,CASSTRTGHREQFF,TGTGCCAGCAGCACCCGGACGGGTCATCGGGAGCAGTTCTTC
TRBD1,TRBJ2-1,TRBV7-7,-,CASSRTGTGGNEQFF,TGTGCCAGCAGCCGTACCGGGACAGGGGGAAATGAGCAGTTCTTC
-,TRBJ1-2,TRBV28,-,CASSFARRGIYGYTF,TGTGCCAGCAGTTTTGCACGGAGAGGGATCTATGGCTACACCTTC
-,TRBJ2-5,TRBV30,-,CAWSVRWGETQYF,TGTGCCTGGAGTGTACGCTGGGGTGAGACCCAGTACTTC
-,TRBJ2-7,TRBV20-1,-,CSALRGTEQYF,TGCAGTGCCCTTCGGGGAACCGAGCAGTACTTC
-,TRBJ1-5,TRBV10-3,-,CAIRPRQDQPQHF,TGTGCCATCCGACCCAGGCAAGATCAGCCCCAGCATTTT
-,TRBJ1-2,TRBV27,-,CASSFRTQYDRIF,TGTGCCAGCAGTTTCAGGACGCAGTATGATCGGATCTTC
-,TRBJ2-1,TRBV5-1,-,CATRDFNEQFF,TGCGCCACCCGGGATTTCAATGAGCAGTTCTTC
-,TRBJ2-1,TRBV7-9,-,CASSLRRTASYNEQFF,TGTGCCAGCAGCTTAAGGCGGACAGCATCATACAATGAGCAGTTCTTC
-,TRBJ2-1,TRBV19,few,CASSPGLSSYNEQFF,TGTGCCAGTAGTCCGGGACTCTCCTCCTACAATGAGCAGTTCTTC
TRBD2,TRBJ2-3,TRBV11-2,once,CASSPAVAGDLNTQYF,TGTGCCAGCAGCCCAGCGGTAGCGGGAGATCTAAATACGCAGTATTTT
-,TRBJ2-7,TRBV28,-,CASSLLRDEQYF,TGTGCCAGCAGTTTATTGAGAGACGAGCAGTACTTC
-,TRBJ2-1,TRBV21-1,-,CASSKTRLQHNEQFF,TGTGCCAGCAGCAAAACAAGGCTTCAACACAATGAGCAGTTCTTC
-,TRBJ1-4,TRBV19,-,CASSNTAGEKLFF,TGTGCCAGTAGTAATACGGCGGGGGAAAAACTGTTTTTT
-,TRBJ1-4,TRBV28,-,CASSSYGEKLFF,TGTGCCAGCAGTTCCTATGGAGAAAAACTGTTTTTT
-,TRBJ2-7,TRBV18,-,CASSPPGVSYEQYF,TGTGCCAGCTCACCACCGGGAGTTTCCTACGAGCAGTACTTC
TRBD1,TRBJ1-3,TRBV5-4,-,CASSRNRGTGNTIYF,TGTGCCAGCAGCCGTAACAGGGGGACTGGAAACACCATATATTTT
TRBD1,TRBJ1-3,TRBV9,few,CASSAATGVSGNTIYF,TGTGCCAGCAGCGCCGCCACAGGGGTCTCTGGAAACACCATATATTTT